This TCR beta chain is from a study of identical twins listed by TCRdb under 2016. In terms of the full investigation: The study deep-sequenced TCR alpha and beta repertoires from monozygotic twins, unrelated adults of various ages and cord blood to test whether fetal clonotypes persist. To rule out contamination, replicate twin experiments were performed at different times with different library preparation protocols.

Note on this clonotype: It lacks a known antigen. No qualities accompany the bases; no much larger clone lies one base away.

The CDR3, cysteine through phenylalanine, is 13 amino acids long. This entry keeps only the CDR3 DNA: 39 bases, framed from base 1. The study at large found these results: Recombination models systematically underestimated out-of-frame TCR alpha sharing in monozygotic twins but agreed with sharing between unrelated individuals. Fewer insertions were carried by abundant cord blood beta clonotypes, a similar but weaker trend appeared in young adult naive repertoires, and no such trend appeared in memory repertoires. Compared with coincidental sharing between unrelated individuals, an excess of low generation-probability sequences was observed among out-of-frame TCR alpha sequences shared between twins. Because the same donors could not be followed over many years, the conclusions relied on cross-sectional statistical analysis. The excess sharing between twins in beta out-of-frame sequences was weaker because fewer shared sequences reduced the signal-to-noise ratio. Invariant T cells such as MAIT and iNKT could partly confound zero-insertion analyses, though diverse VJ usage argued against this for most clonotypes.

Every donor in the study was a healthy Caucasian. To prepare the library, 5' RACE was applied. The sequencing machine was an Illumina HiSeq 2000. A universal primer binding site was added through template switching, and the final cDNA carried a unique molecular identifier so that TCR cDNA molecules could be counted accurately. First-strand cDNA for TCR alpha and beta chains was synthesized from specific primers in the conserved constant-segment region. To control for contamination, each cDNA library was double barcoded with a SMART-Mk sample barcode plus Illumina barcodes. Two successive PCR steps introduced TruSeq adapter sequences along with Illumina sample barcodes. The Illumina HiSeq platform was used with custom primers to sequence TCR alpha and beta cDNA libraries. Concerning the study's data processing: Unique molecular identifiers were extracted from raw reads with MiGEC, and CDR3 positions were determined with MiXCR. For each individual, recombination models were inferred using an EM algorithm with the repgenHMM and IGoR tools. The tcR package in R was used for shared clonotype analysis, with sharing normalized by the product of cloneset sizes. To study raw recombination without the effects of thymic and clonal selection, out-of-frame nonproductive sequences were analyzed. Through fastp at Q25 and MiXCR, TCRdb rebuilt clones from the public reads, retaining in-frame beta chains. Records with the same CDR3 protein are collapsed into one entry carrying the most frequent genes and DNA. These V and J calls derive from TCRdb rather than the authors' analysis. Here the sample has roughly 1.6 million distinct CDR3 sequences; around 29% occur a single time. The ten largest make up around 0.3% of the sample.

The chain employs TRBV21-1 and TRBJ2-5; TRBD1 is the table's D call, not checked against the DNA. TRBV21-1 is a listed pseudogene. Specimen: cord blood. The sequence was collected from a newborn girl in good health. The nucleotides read TGTGCCAGCCCAGGACAGGACTTGGAGACCCAGTACTTC. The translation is CASPGQDLETQYF.